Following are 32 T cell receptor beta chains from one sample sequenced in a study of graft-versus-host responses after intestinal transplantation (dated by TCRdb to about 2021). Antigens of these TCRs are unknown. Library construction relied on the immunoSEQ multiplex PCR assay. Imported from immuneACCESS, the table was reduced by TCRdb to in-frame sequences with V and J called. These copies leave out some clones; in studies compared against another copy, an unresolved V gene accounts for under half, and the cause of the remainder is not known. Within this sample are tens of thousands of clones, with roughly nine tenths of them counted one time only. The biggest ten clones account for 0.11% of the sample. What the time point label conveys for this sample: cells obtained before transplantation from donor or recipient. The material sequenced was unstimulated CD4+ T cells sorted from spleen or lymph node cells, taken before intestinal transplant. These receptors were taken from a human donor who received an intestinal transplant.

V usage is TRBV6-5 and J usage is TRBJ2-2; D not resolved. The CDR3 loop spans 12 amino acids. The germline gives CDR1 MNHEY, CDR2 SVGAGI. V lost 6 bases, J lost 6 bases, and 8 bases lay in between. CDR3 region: CASRLLPGELFF. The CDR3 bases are TGTGCCAGCAGACTGCTTCCCGGGGAGCTGTTTTTT.

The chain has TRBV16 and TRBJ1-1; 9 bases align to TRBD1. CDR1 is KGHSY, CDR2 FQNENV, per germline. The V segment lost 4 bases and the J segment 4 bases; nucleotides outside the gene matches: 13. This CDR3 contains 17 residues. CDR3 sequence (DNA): TGTGCCAGCAGCCCGAACCCGGGACAGGGATCCGGCACTGAAGCTTTCTTT. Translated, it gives CASSPNPGQGSGTEAFF.

CDR3 DNA: TGTGCCAGCAGTCGGACAGCCTCCTATGGCTACACCTTC. As protein: CASSRTASYGYTF. The rearrangement joins TRBV6-6 to TRBJ1-2; tentative D call: TRBD1 (6 bases). The CDR3 spans 13 residues. With 5 bases removed from V and 4 bases from J, the gap between germline ends came to 11 bases. CDR1 and CDR2 (germline): MNHNY, SVGAGI (reference sequence).

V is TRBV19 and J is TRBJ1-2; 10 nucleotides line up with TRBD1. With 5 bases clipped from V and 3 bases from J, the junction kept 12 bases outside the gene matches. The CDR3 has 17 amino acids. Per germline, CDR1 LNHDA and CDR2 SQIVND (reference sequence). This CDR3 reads CASSAPGTGAPHYGYTF. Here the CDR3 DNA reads TGTGCCAGTAGTGCCCCCGGGACAGGGGCCCCCCACTATGGCTACACCTTC.

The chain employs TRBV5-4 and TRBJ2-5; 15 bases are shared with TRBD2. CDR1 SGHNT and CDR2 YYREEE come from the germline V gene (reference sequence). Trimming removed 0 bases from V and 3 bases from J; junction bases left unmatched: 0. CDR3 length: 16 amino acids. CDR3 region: CASSLGTSGGEETQYF. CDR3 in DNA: TGTGCCAGCAGCTTGGGGACTAGCGGGGGGGAAGAGACCCAGTACTTC.

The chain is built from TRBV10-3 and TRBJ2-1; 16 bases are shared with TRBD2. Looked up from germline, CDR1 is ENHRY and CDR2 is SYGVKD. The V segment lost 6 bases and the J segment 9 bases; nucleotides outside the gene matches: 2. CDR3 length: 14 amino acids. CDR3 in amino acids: CAIRGTSGGVEQFF. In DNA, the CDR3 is TGTGCCATCAGGGGGACTAGCGGGGGGGTTGAGCAGTTCTTC.

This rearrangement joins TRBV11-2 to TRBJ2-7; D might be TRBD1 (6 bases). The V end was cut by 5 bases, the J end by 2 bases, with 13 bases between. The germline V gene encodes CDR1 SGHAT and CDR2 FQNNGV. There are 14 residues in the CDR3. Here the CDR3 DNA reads TGTGCCAGCAGCCCACGGACAGACCCCTACGAGCAGTACTTC. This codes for CASSPRTDPYEQYF.

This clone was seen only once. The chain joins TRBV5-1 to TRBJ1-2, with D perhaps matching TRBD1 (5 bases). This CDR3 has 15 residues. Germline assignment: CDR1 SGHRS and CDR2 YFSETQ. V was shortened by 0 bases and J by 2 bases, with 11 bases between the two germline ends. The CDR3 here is CASSLARGGNYGYTF. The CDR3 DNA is TGCGCCAGCAGCTTGGCTCGGGGGGGAAACTATGGCTACACCTTC.

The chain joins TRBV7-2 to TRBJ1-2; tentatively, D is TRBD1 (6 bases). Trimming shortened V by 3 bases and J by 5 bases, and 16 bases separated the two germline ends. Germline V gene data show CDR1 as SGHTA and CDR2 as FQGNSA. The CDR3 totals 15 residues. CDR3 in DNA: TGTGCCAGCAGCTTCACAGGGACCATGTCTTATGGCTACACCTTC. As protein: CASSFTGTMSYGYTF.

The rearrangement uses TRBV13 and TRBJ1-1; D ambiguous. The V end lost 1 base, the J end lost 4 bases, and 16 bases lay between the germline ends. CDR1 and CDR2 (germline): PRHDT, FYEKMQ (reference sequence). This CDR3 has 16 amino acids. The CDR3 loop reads CASSLVPSKWSTEAFF. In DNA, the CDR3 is TGTGCCAGCAGCTTAGTGCCCTCTAAATGGAGCACTGAAGCTTTCTTT.

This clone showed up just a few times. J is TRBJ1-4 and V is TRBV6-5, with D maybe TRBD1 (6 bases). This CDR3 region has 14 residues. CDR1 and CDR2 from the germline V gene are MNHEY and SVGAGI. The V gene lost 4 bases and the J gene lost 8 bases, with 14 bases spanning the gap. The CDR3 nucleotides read TGTGCCAGCAGTTCGTCAGGGGTTGGCGAAAAACTGTTTTTT. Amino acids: CASSSSGVGEKLFF.

CDR3 protein: CASSSDRMGNTIYF. In DNA form, the CDR3 reads TGTGCCAGCAGCTCGGACAGGATGGGGAACACCATATATTTT. The rearrangement joins TRBV5-4 to TRBJ1-3; TRBD1 matches 7 bases. The junction had 7 bases not matched to a gene; V was cut back by 3 bases and J by 7 bases. Germline values: CDR1 SGHNT, CDR2 YYREEE (reference sequence). CDR3 length: 14 residues.

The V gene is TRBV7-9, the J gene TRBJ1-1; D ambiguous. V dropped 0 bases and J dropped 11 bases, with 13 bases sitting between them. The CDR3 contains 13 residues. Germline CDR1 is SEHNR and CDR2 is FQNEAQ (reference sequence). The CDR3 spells CASSLASLAGAFF. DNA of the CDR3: TGTGCCAGCAGCTTAGCGTCCTTAGCTGGGGCTTTCTTT.

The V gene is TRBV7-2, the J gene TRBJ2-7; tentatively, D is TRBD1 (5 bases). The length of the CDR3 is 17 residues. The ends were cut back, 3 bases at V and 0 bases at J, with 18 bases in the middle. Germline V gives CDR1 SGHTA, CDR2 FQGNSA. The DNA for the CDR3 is TGTGCCAGCAGCTTCTGGGGCGGCCCTACAAGCTCCTACGAGCAGTACTTC. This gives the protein CASSFWGGPTSSYEQYF.

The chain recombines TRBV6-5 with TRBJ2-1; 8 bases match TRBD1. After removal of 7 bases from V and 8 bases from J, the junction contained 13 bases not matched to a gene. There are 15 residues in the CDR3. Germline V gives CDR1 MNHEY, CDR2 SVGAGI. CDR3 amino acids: CASKATGAGRDEQFF. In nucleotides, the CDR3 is TGTGCCAGCAAGGCGACAGGGGCCGGACGCGATGAGCAGTTCTTC.

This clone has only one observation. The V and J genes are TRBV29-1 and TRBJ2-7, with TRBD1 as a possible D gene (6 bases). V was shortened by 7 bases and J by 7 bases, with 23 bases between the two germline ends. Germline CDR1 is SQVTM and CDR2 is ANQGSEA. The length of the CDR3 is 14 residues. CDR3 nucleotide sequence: TGCAGCGCGGCTAAGTCGACAGGTGTGGGGGAGCAGTACTTC. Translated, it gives CSAAKSTGVGEQYF.

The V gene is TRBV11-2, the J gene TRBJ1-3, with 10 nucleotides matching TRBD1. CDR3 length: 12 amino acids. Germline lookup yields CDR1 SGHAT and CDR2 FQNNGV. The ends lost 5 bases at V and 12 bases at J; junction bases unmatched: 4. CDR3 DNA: TGTGCCAGCAGCCCGGGACAGGGGATCATATATTTT. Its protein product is CASSPGQGIIYF.

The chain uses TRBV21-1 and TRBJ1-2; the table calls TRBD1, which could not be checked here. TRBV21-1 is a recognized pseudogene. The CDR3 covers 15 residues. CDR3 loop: CASSKAPGTGDGYTF. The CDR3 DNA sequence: TGTGCCAGCAGCAAAGCCCCCGGGACAGGGGATGGCTACACCTTC.

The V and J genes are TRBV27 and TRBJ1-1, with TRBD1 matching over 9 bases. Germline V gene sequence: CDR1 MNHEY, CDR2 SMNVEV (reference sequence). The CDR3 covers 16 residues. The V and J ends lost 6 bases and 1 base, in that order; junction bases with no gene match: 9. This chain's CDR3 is CASSPGTGLWNTEAFF. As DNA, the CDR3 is TGTGCCAGCAGCCCTGGGACAGGGCTCTGGAACACTGAAGCTTTCTTT.

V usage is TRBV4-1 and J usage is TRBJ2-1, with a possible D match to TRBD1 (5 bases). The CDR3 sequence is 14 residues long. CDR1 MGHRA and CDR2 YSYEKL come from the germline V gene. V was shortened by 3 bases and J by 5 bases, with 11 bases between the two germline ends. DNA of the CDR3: TGCGCCAGCAGCCATGGGGCCACCAACAATGAGCAGTTCTTC. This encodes CASSHGATNNEQFF.

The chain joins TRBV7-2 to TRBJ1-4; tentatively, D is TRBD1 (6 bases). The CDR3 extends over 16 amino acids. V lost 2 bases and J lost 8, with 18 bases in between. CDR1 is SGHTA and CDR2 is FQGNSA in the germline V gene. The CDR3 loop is CASSLRATGLGEKLFF. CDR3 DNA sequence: TGTGCCAGCAGCTTACGGGCCACAGGGTTAGGGGAAAAACTGTTTTTT.

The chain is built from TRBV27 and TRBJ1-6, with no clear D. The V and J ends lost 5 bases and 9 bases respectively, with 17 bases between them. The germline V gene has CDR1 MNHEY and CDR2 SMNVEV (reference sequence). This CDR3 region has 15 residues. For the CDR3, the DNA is TGTGCCAGCAGTCCCCGGGAGGCGGGAGCTTCACCCCTCCACTTT. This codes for CASSPREAGASPLHF.

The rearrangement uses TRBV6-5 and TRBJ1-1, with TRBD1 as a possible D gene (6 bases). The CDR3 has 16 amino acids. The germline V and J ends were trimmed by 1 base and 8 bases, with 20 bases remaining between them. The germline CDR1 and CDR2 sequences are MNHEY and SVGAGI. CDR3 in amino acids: CASSYFWTEKRPEAFF. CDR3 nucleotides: TGTGCCAGCAGTTACTTCTGGACAGAGAAAAGGCCGGAAGCTTTCTTT.

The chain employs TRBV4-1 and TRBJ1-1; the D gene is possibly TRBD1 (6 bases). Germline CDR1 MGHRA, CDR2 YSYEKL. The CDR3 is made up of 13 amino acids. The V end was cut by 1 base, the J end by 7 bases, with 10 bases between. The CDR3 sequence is CASSQVTGSEAFF. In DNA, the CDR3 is TGCGCCAGCAGCCAAGTTACAGGGAGTGAAGCTTTCTTT.

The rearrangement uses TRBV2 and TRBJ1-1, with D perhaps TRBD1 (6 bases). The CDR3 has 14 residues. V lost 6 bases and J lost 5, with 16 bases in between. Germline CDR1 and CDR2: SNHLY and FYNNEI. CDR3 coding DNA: TGTGCCAGCAGCCCCAGGGGTTTGTTTACTGAAGCTTTCTTT. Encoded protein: CASSPRGLFTEAFF.

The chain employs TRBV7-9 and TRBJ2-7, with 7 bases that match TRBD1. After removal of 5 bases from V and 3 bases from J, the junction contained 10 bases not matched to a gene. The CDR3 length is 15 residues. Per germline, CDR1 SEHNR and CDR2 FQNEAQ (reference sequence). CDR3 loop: CASSETGTAIYEQYF. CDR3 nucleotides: TGTGCCAGCAGCGAAACCGGGACAGCGATCTACGAGCAGTACTTC. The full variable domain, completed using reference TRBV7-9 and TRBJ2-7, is DTGVSQNPRHKITKRGQNVTFRCDPISEHNRLYWYRQTLGQGPEFLTYFQNEAQLEKSRLLSDRFSAERPKGSFSTLEIQRTEQGDSAMYLCASSETGTAIYEQYFGPGTRLTVT.

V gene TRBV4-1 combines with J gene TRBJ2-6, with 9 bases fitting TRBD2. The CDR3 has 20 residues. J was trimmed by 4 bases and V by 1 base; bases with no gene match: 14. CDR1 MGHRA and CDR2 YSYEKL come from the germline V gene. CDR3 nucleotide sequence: TGCGCCAGCAGCCAAGTTCGGCTAGCGGGGCCCTCGGGGGGGGCCAACGTCCTGACTTTC. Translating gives CASSQVRLAGPSGGANVLTF.

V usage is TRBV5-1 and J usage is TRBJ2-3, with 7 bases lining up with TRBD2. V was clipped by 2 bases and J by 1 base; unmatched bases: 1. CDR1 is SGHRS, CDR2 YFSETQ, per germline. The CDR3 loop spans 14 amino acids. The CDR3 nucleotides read TGCGCCAGCAGCTTCCGGGGGGGCACAGATACGCAGTATTTT. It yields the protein CASSFRGGTDTQYF.

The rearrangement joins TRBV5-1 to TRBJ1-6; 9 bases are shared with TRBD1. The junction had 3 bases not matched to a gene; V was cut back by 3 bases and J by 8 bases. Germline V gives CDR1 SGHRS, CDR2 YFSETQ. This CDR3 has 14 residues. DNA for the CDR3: TGCGCCAGCAGCTCAGACAGGGGGGATTCACCCCTCCACTTT. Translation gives CASSSDRGDSPLHF.

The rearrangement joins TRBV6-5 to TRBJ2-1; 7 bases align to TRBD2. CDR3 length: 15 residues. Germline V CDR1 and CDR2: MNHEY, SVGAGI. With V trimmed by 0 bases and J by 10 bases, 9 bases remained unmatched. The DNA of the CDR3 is TGTGCCAGCAGTTACTCGGCTAGCGGCCTGGGGGAGCAGTTCTTC. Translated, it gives CASSYSASGLGEQFF.

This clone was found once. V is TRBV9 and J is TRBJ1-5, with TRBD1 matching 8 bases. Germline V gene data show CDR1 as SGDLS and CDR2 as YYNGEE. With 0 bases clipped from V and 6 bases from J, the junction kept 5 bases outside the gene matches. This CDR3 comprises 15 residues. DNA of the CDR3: TGTGCCAGCAGCGTAGGCCCAGACAGGGGTCAGCCCCAGCATTTT. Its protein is CASSVGPDRGQPQHF.

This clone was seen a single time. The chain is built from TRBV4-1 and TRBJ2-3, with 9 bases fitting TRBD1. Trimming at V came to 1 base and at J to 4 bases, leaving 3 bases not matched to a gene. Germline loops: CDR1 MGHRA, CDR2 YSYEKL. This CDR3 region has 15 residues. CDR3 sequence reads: CASSQVQGAADTQYF. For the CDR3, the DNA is TGCGCCAGCAGCCAAGTACAGGGGGCAGCAGATACGCAGTATTTT.